The 22 T cell receptor beta chains listed next were all sequenced from one sample in a study of T cells in localized non-small cell lung cancer. Assay used: immunoSEQ multiplex PCR; TCRdb lists only in-frame clones, some missing. This sample has more than 9,000 clones, with more than 45% found just once. Sequenced here: lymph node tissue, sampled before any cancer treatment. The receptors originated from a woman between 35 and 75 years old with stage II squamous cell lung carcinoma.

V gene TRBV19 combines with J gene TRBJ1-2; 9 nucleotides align to TRBD1. V was pared by 6 bases and J by 1 base, with 6 bases of the junction left unmatched. The germline CDR1 and CDR2 sequences are LNHDA and SQIVND (reference sequence). This CDR3 has 15 amino acids. This chain's CDR3 is CASSGQGMNNYGYTF. The CDR3 DNA is TGTGCCAGTAGCGGACAGGGGATGAATAACTATGGCTACACCTTC.

The chain joins TRBV4-1 to TRBJ2-7, with TRBD2 matching over 12 bases. V lost 4 bases to trimming and J lost 2 bases; unmatched junction nucleotides: 0. From germline, CDR1 is MGHRA and CDR2 YSYEKL. This CDR3 comprises 14 residues. The CDR3 DNA reads TGCGCCAGCAGCCGGACTAGCGGGACCTACGAGCAGTACTTC. Protein product: CASSRTSGTYEQYF.

This clone was counted a single time. This chain connects TRBV12-5 to TRBJ2-5; TRBD1 might be the D (5 bases). Germline loops: CDR1 LGHNT, CDR2 FRNRAP. The CDR3 spans 17 residues. Trimming removed 1 base at V and 0 bases at J, with 15 bases between. The CDR3 region is CASGLELRGQYQETQYF. CDR3 DNA: TGTGCTAGTGGTTTGGAGCTAAGGGGTCAGTACCAAGAGACCCAGTACTTC.

The chain is built from TRBV9 and TRBJ2-1, with TRBD1 matching 7 bases. Germline V gives CDR1 SGDLS, CDR2 YYNGEE. The J segment lost 6 bases and the V segment lost 3 bases, leaving 9 bases of the junction unmatched. This CDR3 comprises 15 residues. CDR3: CASSADPRGPNEQFF. The CDR3 DNA reads TGTGCCAGCAGCGCGGACCCAAGGGGGCCCAATGAGCAGTTCTTC.

In its sample, this clone was seen a few times. V and J are TRBV6-8 and TRBJ1-2; 9 nucleotides align to TRBD1. CDR1 is MNHGY, CDR2 SAAAGT, per germline. CDR3 length equals 14 residues. Trimming removed 5 bases from V and 7 bases from J; junction bases left unmatched: 8. The CDR3 spells CASSDTGGAFGYTF. For the CDR3, the DNA is TGTGCCAGCAGTGACACAGGGGGCGCGTTTGGCTACACCTTC.

The rearrangement links TRBV6-8 to TRBJ1-1; maybe TRBD1 (6 bases). Per germline, CDR1 MNHGY and CDR2 SAAAGT. CDR3 length: 15 residues. With 2 bases removed from V and 4 bases from J, the gap between germline ends came to 14 bases. The CDR3 here is CASSYKREGGTEAFF. The CDR3 region has the DNA TGTGCCAGCAGTTACAAAAGGGAGGGGGGCACTGAAGCTTTCTTT.

V usage is TRBV29-1 and J usage is TRBJ2-3; unclear D gene. V was trimmed by 3 bases and J by 2 bases, leaving 6 bases between them. This CDR3 contains 12 residues. The germline CDR1 and CDR2 sequences are SQVTM and ANQGSEA. This CDR3 is CSVEGNTDTQYF. In DNA form, the CDR3 reads TGCAGCGTTGAGGGCAACACAGATACGCAGTATTTT.

CDR3 DNA: TGTGCCAGCCATGGGAGGGGGATCTCTGGAAACACCATATATTTT. This encodes CASHGRGISGNTIYF. The V and J genes are TRBV12-5 and TRBJ1-3; a weak D match, TRBD1 (6 bases). This CDR3 comprises 15 residues. Germline loops: CDR1 LGHNT, CDR2 FRNRAP.

This rearrangement joins TRBV11-3 to TRBJ1-5; D not resolved. The V and J ends lost 2 bases and 6 bases respectively, with 11 bases between them. The CDR3 has 14 residues. Germline V lookup: CDR1 SGHNT, CDR2 YENEEA. The CDR3: CASSLHRGPQPQHF. In DNA, the CDR3 is TGTGCCAGCAGCTTACACCGAGGGCCTCAGCCCCAGCATTTT. Based on the CDR3 plus reference TRBV11-3 and TRBJ1-5, the full variable domain is EAGVVQSPRYKIIEKKQPVAFWCNPISGHNTLYWYLQNLGQGPELLIRYENEEAVDDSQLPKDRFSAERLKGVDSTLKIQPAELGDSAVYLCASSLHRGPQPQHFGDGTRLSIL.

The rearrangement uses TRBV11-3 and TRBJ2-2; possibly TRBD2 for D (5 bases). Germline V gives CDR1 SGHNT, CDR2 YENEEA. The CDR3 runs to 15 residues. The V end was cut by 6 bases, the J end by 4 bases, with 15 bases between. Here the CDR3 DNA reads TGTGCCAGCAGTTTGGTGGGAGCGAGCACCGGGGAGCTGTTTTTT. This gives the protein CASSLVGASTGELFF.

In its sample, this clone was seen once. CDR3 region: CATTDRSEAFF. The CDR3 coding sequence is TGTGCCACCACGGACAGGAGTGAAGCTTTCTTT. V gene TRBV19 combines with J gene TRBJ1-1, with 7 bases identical to TRBD1. The CDR3 has 11 residues. V trimming: 10 bases; J trimming: 7 bases; junction bases outside the gene matches: 6. Germline CDR1 LNHDA, CDR2 SQIVND (reference sequence).

This clone has just a few counts. This chain links TRBV28 with TRBJ1-1, with D perhaps matching TRBD1 (5 bases). V was clipped by 2 bases and J by 0 bases, with 10 bases between them. CDR1 is MDHEN and CDR2 is SYDVKM in the germline V gene. This CDR3 is built from 15 residues. CDR3 DNA sequence: TGTGCCAGCAGTTTAACAGGTTCCATGAACACTGAAGCTTTCTTT. Amino acids: CASSLTGSMNTEAFF.

With regard to this clone: The germline gene is not matched at one end of the junction; a read error may be the cause. This chain connects TRBV6-8 to TRBJ2-5, with 12 positions matching TRBD2. Per germline, CDR1 MNHGY and CDR2 SAAAGT. This CDR3 has 20 amino acids. The CDR3 region is CASSYSRGTSGGPPRETQYF. CDR3 DNA: TGTGCCAGCAGTTACTCGAGGGGAACTAGCGGGGGGCCGCCCAGGGAGACTCAGTACTTC.

This clone was observed a single time. The gene calls are TRBV19 and TRBJ1-3; D unresolved. The V gene lost 6 bases and the J gene lost 9 bases, with 18 bases spanning the gap. This CDR3 contains 14 residues. Germline V gene lookup returns CDR1 LNHDA and CDR2 SQIVND (reference sequence). The CDR3 sequence: CASSSRSGRLTIYF. The DNA of the CDR3 is TGTGCCAGTAGCTCTCGAAGTGGACGCCTCACCATATATTTT.

There are a few counts of this clone. The chain recombines TRBV11-3 with TRBJ1-1; a possible D gene is TRBD1 (5 bases). V lost 4 bases and J lost 7, with 16 bases in between. The germline CDR1 and CDR2 sequences are SGHNT and YENEEA. This CDR3 region has 14 residues. CDR3 sequence (DNA): TGTGCCAGCAGCTCGCCTCAGGGAGGACGTGAAGCTTTCTTT. Translating it yields CASSSPQGGREAFF. The whole variable domain, filled in from reference TRBV11-3 and TRBJ1-1, reads EAGVVQSPRYKIIEKKQPVAFWCNPISGHNTLYWYLQNLGQGPELLIRYENEEAVDDSQLPKDRFSAERLKGVDSTLKIQPAELGDSAVYLCASSSPQGGREAFFGQGTRLTVV.

The chain joins TRBV10-2 to TRBJ1-5, with D unclear. V dropped 6 bases and J dropped 6 bases, with 18 bases sitting between them. The CDR3 has 15 residues. The germline gives CDR1 WSHSY, CDR2 SAAADI. CDR3 nucleotide sequence: TGCGCCAGCAGCTACACCGCCGGGAGTCGTCAGCCCCAGCATTTT. Translated, it gives CASSYTAGSRQPQHF.

This chain connects TRBV28 to TRBJ2-2; no reliable D call. Germline assignment: CDR1 MDHEN and CDR2 SYDVKM. The V end lost 2 bases, the J end lost 2 bases, and 6 bases lay between the germline ends. The CDR3 is 14 amino acids. CDR3 coding DNA: TGTGCCAGCAGTTTAGTTCACAACACCGGGGAGCTGTTTTTT. Residues: CASSLVHNTGELFF.

Written as DNA, the CDR3 is TGTGCCAGTAGTCCGGACCTTCCTCGAAACACCATATATTTT. Its translation: CASSPDLPRNTIYF. The chain has TRBV19 and TRBJ1-3, with unresolved D. The CDR3 extends over 14 amino acids. The germline gives CDR1 LNHDA, CDR2 SQIVND (reference sequence). Between the trimmed V and J ends, which lost 5 bases and 5 bases, there was a span of 13 bases. Full variable domain (rest looked up from reference TRBV19 and TRBJ1-3): DGGITQSPKYLFRKEGQNVTLSCEQNLNHDAMYWYRQDPGQGLRLIYYSQIVNDFQKGDIAEGYSVSREKKESFPLTVTSAQKNPTAFYLCASSPDLPRNTIYFGEGSWLTVV.

This clone came up a few times. V usage is TRBV9 and J usage is TRBJ2-2; no clear D. This CDR3 region has 15 residues. The V and J ends lost 5 bases and 4 bases respectively, with 15 bases between them. Germline-derived CDR1 and CDR2 are SGDLS and YYNGEE. This CDR3 is CASSEARFSTGELFF. CDR3 bases: TGTGCCAGCAGTGAAGCGAGGTTTAGCACCGGGGAGCTGTTTTTT.

The rearrangement joins TRBV19 to TRBJ2-1; D ambiguous. V shed 2 bases and J shed 8 bases, with 10 bases lying between them. This CDR3 has 13 amino acids. Per the germline V gene, CDR1 is LNHDA and CDR2 is SQIVND (reference sequence). The CDR3 spells CASSIRGNDEQFF. For the CDR3, the DNA is TGTGCCAGTAGTATACGTGGGAATGATGAGCAGTTCTTC.

This chain joins TRBV14 and TRBJ1-1, with D tentatively TRBD1 (6 bases). CDR3 length: 15 residues. The germline CDR1 and CDR2 sequences are SGHDN and FVKESK. The V end lost 4 bases, the J end lost 5 bases, and 17 bases lay between the germline ends. The CDR3 coding sequence is TGTGCCAGCAGCCCGGGTCGGGGGGGGCTGACTGAAGCTTTCTTT. Protein sequence: CASSPGRGGLTEAFF.

V and J are TRBV5-1 and TRBJ2-3; perhaps TRBD1 as D (6 bases). This CDR3 comprises 14 residues. Per the germline V gene, CDR1 is SGHRS and CDR2 is YFSETQ. Trimming stripped 2 bases from V and 4 bases from J, with 11 bases between. As DNA, the CDR3 is TGCGCCAGCAGCTTCGGACAGCCGGCAGATACGCAGTATTTT. Translated, it gives CASSFGQPADTQYF. Filled out from reference TRBV5-1 and TRBJ2-3, the complete variable domain reads KAGVTQTPRYLIKTRGQQVTLSCSPISGHRSVSWYQQTPGQGLQFLFEYFSETQRNKGNFPGRFSGRQFSNSRSEMNVSTLELGDSALYLCASSFGQPADTQYFGPGTRLTVL.